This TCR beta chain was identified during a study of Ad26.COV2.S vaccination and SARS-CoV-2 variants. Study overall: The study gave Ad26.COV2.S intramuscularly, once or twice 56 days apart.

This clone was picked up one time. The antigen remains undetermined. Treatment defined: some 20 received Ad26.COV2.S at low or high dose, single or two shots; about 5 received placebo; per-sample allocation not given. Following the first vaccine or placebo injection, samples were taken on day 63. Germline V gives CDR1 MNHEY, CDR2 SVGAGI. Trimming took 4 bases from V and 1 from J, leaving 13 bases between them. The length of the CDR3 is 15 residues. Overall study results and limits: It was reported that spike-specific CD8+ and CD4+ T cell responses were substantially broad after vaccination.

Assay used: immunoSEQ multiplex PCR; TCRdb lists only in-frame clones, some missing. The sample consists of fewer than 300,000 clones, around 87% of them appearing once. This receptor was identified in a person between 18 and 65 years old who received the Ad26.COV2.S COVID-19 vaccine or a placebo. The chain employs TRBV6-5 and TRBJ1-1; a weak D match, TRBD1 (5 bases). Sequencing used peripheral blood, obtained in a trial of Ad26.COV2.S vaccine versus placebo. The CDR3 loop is CASSSGDAKNTEAFF. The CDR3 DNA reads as TGTGCCAGCAGTTCGGGGGACGCCAAGAACACTGAAGCTTTCTTT.